One T cell receptor beta chain is described in this entry. This sample was included in a study of blood T cell repertoires in COVID-19. The V gene lost 1 base and the J gene lost 3 bases, with 9 bases spanning the gap. This CDR3 region has 14 residues. Germline-derived CDR1 and CDR2 are LNHDA and SQIVND (reference sequence). Profiling relied on immunoSEQ multiplex PCR, and the TCRdb table lists in-frame clones only, not all of them. The data show approximately 170,000 clones, with about nine tenths seen just once and around 9.9% held by the top ten. This chain joins TRBV19 and TRBJ1-1; a weak D match, TRBD1 (6 bases). Sequenced sample: peripheral blood. The TCR originated in a woman aged 55-69 years with COVID-19, enrolled during active disease. The CDR3 region has the DNA TGTGCCAGTAGTATAGGGGGGCCGGACACTGAAGCTTTCTTT. As protein: CASSIGGPDTEAFF.